This T cell receptor beta chain derives from a study of cytomegalovirus exposure and HLA in healthy donors. The study, taken as a whole, reports: Reports credit the classifier with highly specific, highly sensitive diagnosis of cytomegalovirus status. The CMV antigen specificity of a few CMV-associated chains was confirmed through in vitro analysis.

This CDR3 comprises 13 residues. V lost 2 bases and J 8 bases, leaving 12 bases between the germline ends. Germline V gene data show CDR1 as SQVTM and CDR2 as ANQGSEA. A note on this clone: Its antigen is unknown.

Primers: 60 Vbeta forward and 13 Jbeta reverse. Data came from immunoSEQ multiplex PCR; TCRdb stores just in-frame clones and leaves some out. The sample lists 200,000 to 300,000 clones, about 81% occurring once. The rearrangement uses TRBV29-1 and TRBJ1-4; D possibly corresponds to TRBD1 (6 bases). The source of this sequence is a woman aged 40 to 55 in good health and CMV-seropositive. What was sequenced was PBMCs. The CDR3 spells CSVEMGAGEKLFF. The CDR3, as DNA: TGCAGCGTTGAAATGGGGGCAGGAGAAAAACTGTTTTTT.